The 32 T cell receptor beta chains below all came from one sample that was sequenced in a study of T-cell reconstitution after alpha-beta-depleted transplantation in children. It was with unique molecular identifiers that the TCRbeta library was prepared. TCRdb reprocessed the PCR reads via MiXCR and lists one record per CDR3 protein. The sample has 500,000 or so distinct CDR3 sequences; approximately 30% are singletons. The specimen was PBMCs from the stem cell graft donor, collected from the stem cell graft. Receptors were obtained from a human donor who donated a stem cell graft to a child with aplastic anemia.

This clonotype was seen only a few times. The V gene is TRBV6-5, the J gene TRBJ2-2; 8 nucleotides agree with TRBD2. In germline, CDR1 is MNHEY, CDR2 SVGAGI. V lost 2 bases and J lost 3; bases outside the gene matches: 8. The length of the CDR3 is 17 residues. The DNA for the CDR3 is TGTGCCAGCAGTTACAGTTTTACTAGCGGATACACCGGGGAGCTGTTTTTT. Encoded protein: CASSYSFTSGYTGELFF.

The chain links TRBV6-5 to TRBJ1-2; 7 nucleotides agree with TRBD1. The CDR3 consists of 15 residues. J lost 5 bases, V lost 2 bases, and 8 bases had no gene match. Germline CDR1 and CDR2: MNHEY and SVGAGI. CDR3 sequence: CASSYGTDRVYGYTF. CDR3 DNA sequence: TGTGCCAGCAGTTACGGGACAGACCGAGTGTATGGCTACACCTTC.

V is TRBV3-1 and J is TRBJ1-5; D not certain. The CDR3 has 14 amino acids. Trimming took off 1 base at V and 7 bases at J, with 11 bases between the two ends. Germline V gene data show CDR1 as LGHDT and CDR2 as YNNKEL (reference sequence). CDR3 amino acids: CASSQAGMGQPQHF. CDR3 nucleotide sequence: TGTGCCAGCAGCCAAGCGGGAATGGGACAGCCCCAGCATTTT.

This rearrangement joins TRBV7-2 to TRBJ2-1, with D perhaps TRBD1 (7 bases). CDR3 length: 15 residues. Germline V CDR1 and CDR2: SGHTA, FQGNSA. The V gene lost 6 bases and the J gene lost 6 bases, with 18 bases spanning the gap. CDR3 sequence: CASRPTGTAGNEQFF. CDR3 DNA sequence: TGTGCCAGCAGGCCGACCGGGACAGCGGGCAATGAGCAGTTCTTC.

J is TRBJ2-3 and V is TRBV20-1, with TRBD2 as a possible D gene (6 bases). The CDR3 totals 13 residues. CDR1 DFQATT and CDR2 SNEGSKA come from the germline V gene (reference sequence). V was clipped by 7 bases and J by 0 bases, with 11 bases between them. Here the CDR3 DNA reads TGCAGTGTAAAGCGGGCCAGCACAGATACGCAGTATTTT. Translating gives CSVKRASTDTQYF.

This clonotype was found a few times. The chain links TRBV29-1 to TRBJ1-1; D unclear. This CDR3 region has 14 residues. Germline lookup yields CDR1 SQVTM and CDR2 ANQGSEA. The V and J ends lost 8 bases and 6 bases respectively, with 22 bases between them. CDR3 protein: CSYLRPSQSAEAFF. DNA of the CDR3: TGCAGCTACCTACGACCCAGCCAGAGCGCTGAAGCTTTCTTT.

This clonotype has just one count. The J gene is TRBJ2-5, the V gene TRBV5-4; TRBD1 matches at 7 bases. There are 14 residues in the CDR3. Trimming removed 1 base from V and 3 bases from J; junction bases left unmatched: 3. CDR1 is SGHNT, CDR2 YYREEE, per germline (reference sequence). CDR3 DNA sequence: TGTGCCAGCAGCTTGATAGGGGGCGAAGAGACCCAGTACTTC. Translation: CASSLIGGEETQYF.

The chain combines TRBV5-1 with TRBJ1-1, with D unresolved. Germline CDR1 and CDR2: SGHRS and YFSETQ. Trimming shortened V by 5 bases and J by 0 bases, and 14 bases separated the two germline ends. The CDR3 has 15 residues. The CDR3 region is CASRVQAGVNTEAFF. The CDR3 DNA sequence: TGCGCCAGCAGGGTACAAGCCGGGGTGAACACTGAAGCTTTCTTT.

This clonotype was counted only a few times. V usage is TRBV7-2 and J usage is TRBJ2-7; D is ambiguous. This CDR3 region has 14 residues. Between the trimmed V and J ends, which lost 5 bases and 3 bases, there was a span of 14 bases. Germline V gene lookup returns CDR1 SGHTA and CDR2 FQGNSA. CDR3 region: CASSLPAASYEQYF. CDR3 coding DNA: TGTGCCAGCAGCCTCCCAGCAGCGAGCTACGAGCAGTACTTC.

This clonotype was found a few times. The chain has TRBV7-2 and TRBJ1-2; 7 nucleotides agree with TRBD1. Per the germline V gene, CDR1 is SGHTA and CDR2 is FQGNSA. The CDR3 extends over 15 amino acids. J lost 8 bases, V lost 5 bases, and 14 bases had no gene match. The CDR3, as DNA: TGTGCCAGCAGCGAGGCCCAGGGGGGATGGGGCGGCTACACCTTC. It specifies CASSEAQGGWGGYTF.

In its sample, this clonotype was seen a few times. CDR3 sequence reads: CASSLMLGDLAGDTQYF. For the CDR3, the DNA is TGCGCCAGCAGCTTGATGTTGGGGGACCTCGCGGGAGATACGCAGTATTTT. J is TRBJ2-3 and V is TRBV5-1; tentatively, D is TRBD1 or TRBD2 (5 bases each). The V gene lost 1 base and the J gene lost 5 bases, with 20 bases spanning the gap. The CDR3 covers 17 residues. Germline lookup yields CDR1 SGHRS and CDR2 YFSETQ.

This clonotype was detected a few times. This sequence joins TRBV7-8 and TRBJ2-7, with TRBD2 matching over 11 bases. The CDR3 length is 15 residues. With 1 base clipped from V and 2 bases from J, the junction kept 1 base outside the gene matches. CDR1 is SGHVS, CDR2 FQNEAQ, per germline. CDR3 DNA: TGTGCCAGCAGCTTAGGACTAGCGGGGCCCTACGAGCAGTACGTC. Amino acids: CASSLGLAGPYEQYV.

The chain links TRBV5-4 to TRBJ2-3; D uncertain. The CDR3 contains 16 residues. CDR1 is SGHNT and CDR2 is YYREEE in the germline V gene (reference sequence). V gave up 4 bases and J gave up 7 bases, with 22 bases separating them. For the CDR3, the DNA is TGTGCCAGCAGCCGACCAAGTCAGCCCTCGAATCATACGCAGTATTTT. Protein product: CASSRPSQPSNHTQYF.

In nucleotides, the CDR3 is TGTGCCAGCAGCGTACGACAACAGGGGGGGGTCGAGCAGTACTTC. Protein sequence: CASSVRQQGGVEQYF. The chain links TRBV7-2 to TRBJ2-7; D perhaps matches TRBD1 (8 bases). This CDR3 contains 15 residues. Trimming cost V 5 bases and J 6 bases, with 20 bases left between them. CDR1 SGHTA and CDR2 FQGNSA come from the germline V gene.

The chain couples TRBV11-2 to TRBJ2-3; TRBD2 agrees at 9 bases. The V segment lost 2 bases and the J segment 1 base; nucleotides outside the gene matches: 13. Germline V gene sequence: CDR1 SGHAT, CDR2 FQNNGV. CDR3 size: 19 residues. CDR3 amino acids: CASSLMGGTSGPRTDTQYF. Written as DNA, the CDR3 is TGTGCCAGCAGCTTAATGGGCGGAACTAGCGGGCCCCGCACAGATACGCAGTATTTT.

Here the CDR3 DNA reads TGTGCCAGCAGCTTGGGACAGCGCGAGCAGTACGTC. Protein product: CASSLGQREQYV. The genes are TRBV7-9 and TRBJ2-7, with 7 bases fitting TRBD1. CDR1 is SEHNR, CDR2 FQNEAQ, per germline (reference sequence). The CDR3 runs to 12 residues. J gave up 6 bases and V 3 bases, and 2 bases lay outside the gene matches.

The chain links TRBV28 to TRBJ2-1; 8 bases are shared with TRBD1. Germline V gives CDR1 MDHEN, CDR2 SYDVKM. J was trimmed by 14 bases and V by 6 bases; bases with no gene match: 6. The CDR3 totals 11 residues. CDR3 residues: CASSLDRAEFF. The CDR3 bases are TGTGCCAGCAGCCTGGACAGGGCCGAGTTCTTC.

This clonotype appeared a few times. V usage is TRBV9 and J usage is TRBJ1-1; the match to TRBD1 covers 7 bases. CDR3 length equals 12 residues. CDR1 and CDR2 from the germline V gene are SGDLS and YYNGEE. The J segment lost 14 bases and the V segment lost 0 bases, leaving 7 bases of the junction unmatched. The chain's CDR3 is CASSVDRRGLFF. In DNA form, the CDR3 reads TGTGCCAGCAGCGTAGATCGGAGGGGGCTATTCTTT.

This clonotype was recorded a few times. The chain is built from TRBV11-1 and TRBJ2-7; 10 bases fit TRBD2. This CDR3 is built from 17 residues. Trimming removed 1 base from V and 6 bases from J; junction bases left unmatched: 12. In germline, CDR1 is SGHAT, CDR2 FQDESV (reference sequence). CDR3 residues: CASSLEITSGISVEQYF. CDR3 DNA: TGTGCCAGCAGCTTAGAAATCACTAGCGGGATAAGTGTCGAGCAGTACTTC.

V gene TRBV20-1 combines with J gene TRBJ1-2; D is perhaps TRBD1 (5 bases). The germline V gene has CDR1 DFQATT and CDR2 SNEGSKA (reference sequence). The length of the CDR3 is 15 residues. With 3 bases removed from V and 0 bases from J, the gap between germline ends came to 14 bases. In DNA form, the CDR3 reads TGCAGTGCTAGCGGCCAGGGCCCCTCTAACTATGGCTACACCTTC. Protein: CSASGQGPSNYGYTF.

This clonotype was detected ten times or more. The genes are TRBV5-1 and TRBJ2-6; the match to TRBD2 covers 7 bases. CDR3 length: 17 residues. From germline, CDR1 is SGHRS and CDR2 YFSETQ. The J segment lost 0 bases and the V segment lost 3 bases, leaving 6 bases of the junction unmatched. The CDR3 is CASSSWAGDSGANVLTF. CDR3 sequence (DNA): TGCGCCAGCAGCTCCTGGGCGGGGGACTCTGGGGCCAACGTCCTGACTTTC. The full variable domain, rest sourced from reference TRBV5-1 and TRBJ2-6, is KAGVTQTPRYLIKTRGQQVTLSCSPISGHRSVSWYQQTPGQGLQFLFEYFSETQRNKGNFPGRFSGRQFSNSRSEMNVSTLELGDSALYLCASSSWAGDSGANVLTFGAGSRLTVL.

V usage is TRBV15 and J usage is TRBJ2-5; D is possibly TRBD1 (6 bases). The CDR3 spans 15 residues. Germline CDR1 is LNHNV and CDR2 is YYDKDF (reference sequence). V lost 0 bases to trimming and J lost 4 bases, with 12 bases between them. The CDR3 coding sequence is TGTGCCACCAGCAGAGATCAGGGGTTTGGAGAGACCCAGTACTTC. Translated: CATSRDQGFGETQYF.

This clonotype appeared a few times. V usage is TRBV7-2 and J usage is TRBJ2-2, with D uncertain. CDR3 length: 14 residues. The germline V gene has CDR1 SGHTA and CDR2 FQGNSA. With 3 bases removed from V and 4 bases from J, the gap between germline ends came to 9 bases. DNA of the CDR3: TGTGCCAGCAGCTTCTCTATGATCACCGGGGAGCTGTTTTTT. It translates to CASSFSMITGELFF.

This clonotype appeared a few times. V usage is TRBV6-5 and J usage is TRBJ1-2, with TRBD1 as a possible D gene (6 bases). This CDR3 has 15 residues. Germline V CDR1 and CDR2: MNHEY, SVGAGI. Trimming took 2 bases from V and 7 from J, leaving 17 bases between them. DNA for the CDR3: TGTGCCAGCAGTTACGAGGAGGGGGTTTTAGGTGGCTACACCTTC. This codes for CASSYEEGVLGGYTF.

The genes are TRBV6-5 and TRBJ1-3; D gene unclear. The CDR3 is made up of 16 amino acids. The V end lost 2 bases, the J end lost 0 bases, and 11 bases lay between the germline ends. Germline assignment: CDR1 MNHEY and CDR2 SVGAGI. The CDR3 DNA reads TGTGCCAGCAGTTACAAACCCAGCTACTCTGGAAACACCATATATTTT. Amino acid sequence: CASSYKPSYSGNTIYF.

Only a few counts were recorded for this clonotype. This chain connects TRBV12-3 or TRBV12-4 to TRBJ1-5; D is unresolved. CDR3 length equals 13 residues. V was clipped by 6 bases and J by 0 bases, with 6 bases between them. The CDR3 region is CASRSFSNQPQHF. CDR3 DNA sequence: TGTGCCAGCAGATCCTTTAGCAATCAGCCCCAGCATTTT.

This clonotype was recorded a few times. V gene TRBV27 combines with J gene TRBJ2-5; a weak D match, TRBD1 (6 bases). The CDR3 runs to 17 residues. V lost 5 bases and J lost 0, with 19 bases in between. CDR1 is MNHEY, CDR2 SMNVEV, per germline (reference sequence). The DNA for the CDR3 is TGTGCCAGCAGTCCCGTGGGGGCTTGGGACAACCAAGAGACCCAGTACTTC. It translates to CASSPVGAWDNQETQYF.

V usage is TRBV6-1 and J usage is TRBJ2-7, with D possibly being TRBD2 (5 bases). The CDR3 runs to 14 residues. Germline loops: CDR1 MNHNS, CDR2 SASEGT. Trimming left V 6 bases short and J 7 bases short, with 19 bases between. CDR3 DNA sequence: TGTGCCAGCAGCCTCCGGACTCCCGCCCCAGAGCAGTACTTC. Translating gives CASSLRTPAPEQYF.

This chain joins TRBV18 and TRBJ2-7; D possibly uses TRBD1 or TRBD2 (5 bases each). Germline V lookup: CDR1 KGHSH, CDR2 LQKENI. The V end lost 2 bases, the J end lost 7 bases, and 15 bases lay between the germline ends. The CDR3 length is 14 residues. Here the CDR3 DNA reads TGTGCCAGCTCACCAGCGGCAGGGAGTCGGGAGCAGTACGTC. Translated: CASSPAAGSREQYV.

This clonotype has just a few counts. The chain uses TRBV7-2 and TRBJ1-1, with D perhaps TRBD1 (5 bases). V lost 8 bases and J lost 1, with 17 bases in between. CDR1 is SGHTA, CDR2 FQGNSA, per germline. This CDR3 is built from 15 residues. The CDR3 loop reads CASAKGRQPNTEAFF. CDR3 DNA: TGTGCCAGCGCCAAGGGGAGACAGCCGAACACTGAAGCTTTCTTT.

The J gene is TRBJ1-2, the V gene TRBV6-6; D is uncertain. The ends were cut back, 8 bases at V and 6 bases at J, with 7 bases in the middle. The CDR3 sequence is 10 residues long. CDR1 and CDR2 from the germline V gene are MNHNY and SVGAGI (reference sequence). The DNA for the CDR3 is TGTGCCAGCGAGGGTGATGGCTACACCTTC. It translates to CASEGDGYTF.

J is TRBJ1-1 and V is TRBV7-2; TRBD1 is a possible D gene (5 bases). Germline assignment: CDR1 SGHTA and CDR2 FQGNSA. This CDR3 contains 15 residues. V shed 0 bases and J shed 6 bases, with 14 bases lying between them. The CDR3 DNA reads as TGTGCCAGCAGCTTAGCGAACGCAGGGCTGGCTGAAGCTTTCTTT. It specifies CASSLANAGLAEAFF.